This T cell receptor beta chain was documented in a study of blood T cell repertoires in COVID-19. CDR1 is SGHDN and CDR2 is FVKESK in the germline V gene. V lost 0 bases and J 4 bases, leaving 9 bases between the germline ends. CDR3 length equals 14 residues. Measured with immunoSEQ multiplex PCR; TCRdb has only the in-frame clones, and not every one. The data show more than 400,000 clones, about nine tenths seen once. Sequenced material: PBMCs or T cells enriched from blood (not recorded which). This clonotype originated in a young man who had recovered from COVID-19. The gene calls are TRBV14 and TRBJ1-2; no firm D call. CDR3 sequence: CASSQDSRPYGYTF. CDR3 nucleotide sequence: TGTGCCAGCAGCCAAGATTCCAGGCCCTATGGCTACACCTTC.